The clone carrying this TCR beta chain appeared a few times. The trim removed 2 bases at V and 8 bases at J, leaving 10 bases unmatched. The V gene's germline CDR1 is SEHNR and CDR2 FQNEAQ (reference sequence). The CDR3 is 17 residues long. This entry belongs to a study of blood T cell repertoires in COVID-19. In the study overall: Acute and convalescent COVID-19 samples came from the United States, Italy and Spain.

In the original workflow: Scientists estimated how many nucleated cells there were by amplifying reference gene primers. TCRdb keeps only in-frame clones here, not all; method: immunoSEQ multiplex PCR. The V and J calls and the clone size are those of that table, but D and trimming were determined from the DNA. The sample lists fewer than 350,000 clones, 80% to 85% occurring once. The sample consisted of peripheral blood. The sequence was obtained from a woman aged 55-70 years with active or convalescent COVID-19. The chain joins TRBV7-9 to TRBJ2-1; 12 positions match TRBD2. The chain's CDR3 is CASSLMSLTSGGDEQFF. In DNA, the CDR3 is TGTGCCAGCAGCTTAATGTCACTGACTAGCGGGGGTGATGAGCAGTTCTTC.